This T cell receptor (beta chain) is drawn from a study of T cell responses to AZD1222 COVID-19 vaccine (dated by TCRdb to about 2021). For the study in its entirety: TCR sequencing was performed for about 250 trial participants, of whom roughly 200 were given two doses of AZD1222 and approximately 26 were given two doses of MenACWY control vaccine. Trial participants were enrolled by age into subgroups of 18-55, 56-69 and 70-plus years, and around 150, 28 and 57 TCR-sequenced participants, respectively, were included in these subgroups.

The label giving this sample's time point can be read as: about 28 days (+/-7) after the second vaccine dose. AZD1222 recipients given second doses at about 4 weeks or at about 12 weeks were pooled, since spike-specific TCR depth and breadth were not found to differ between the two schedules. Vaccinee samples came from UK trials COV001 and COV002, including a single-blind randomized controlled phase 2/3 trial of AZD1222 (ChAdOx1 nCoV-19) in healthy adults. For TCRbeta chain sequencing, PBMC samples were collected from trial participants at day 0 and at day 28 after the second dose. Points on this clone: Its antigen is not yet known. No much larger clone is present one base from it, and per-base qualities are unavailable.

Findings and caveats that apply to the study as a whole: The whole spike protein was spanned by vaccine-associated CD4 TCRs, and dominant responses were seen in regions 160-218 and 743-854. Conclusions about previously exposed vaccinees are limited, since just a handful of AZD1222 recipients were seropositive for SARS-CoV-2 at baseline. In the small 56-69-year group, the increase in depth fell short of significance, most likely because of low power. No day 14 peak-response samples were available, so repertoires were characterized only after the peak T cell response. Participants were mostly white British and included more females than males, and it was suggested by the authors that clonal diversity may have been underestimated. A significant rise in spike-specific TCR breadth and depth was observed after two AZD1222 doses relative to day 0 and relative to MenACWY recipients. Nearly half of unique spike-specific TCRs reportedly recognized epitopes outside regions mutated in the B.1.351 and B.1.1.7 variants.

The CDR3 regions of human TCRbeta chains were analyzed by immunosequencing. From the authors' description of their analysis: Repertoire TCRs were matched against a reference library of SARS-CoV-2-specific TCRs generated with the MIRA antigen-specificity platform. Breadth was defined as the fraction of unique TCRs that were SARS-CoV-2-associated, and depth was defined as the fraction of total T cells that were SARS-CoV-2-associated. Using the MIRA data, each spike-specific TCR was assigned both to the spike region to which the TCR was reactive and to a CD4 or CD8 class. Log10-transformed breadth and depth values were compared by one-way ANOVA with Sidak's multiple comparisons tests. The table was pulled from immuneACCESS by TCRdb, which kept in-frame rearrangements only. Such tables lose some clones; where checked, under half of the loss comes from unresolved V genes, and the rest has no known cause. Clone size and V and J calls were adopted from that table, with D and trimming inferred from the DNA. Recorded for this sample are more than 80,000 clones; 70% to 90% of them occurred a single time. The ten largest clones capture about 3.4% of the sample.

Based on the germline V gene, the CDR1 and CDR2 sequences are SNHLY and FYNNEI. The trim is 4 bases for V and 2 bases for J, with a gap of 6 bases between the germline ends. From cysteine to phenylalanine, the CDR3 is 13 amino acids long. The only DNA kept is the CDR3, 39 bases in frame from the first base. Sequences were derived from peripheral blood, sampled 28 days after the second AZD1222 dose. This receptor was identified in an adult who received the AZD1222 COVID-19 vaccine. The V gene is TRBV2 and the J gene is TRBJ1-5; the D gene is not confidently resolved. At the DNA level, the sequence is TGTGCCAGCAGTGCGGATGGCAATCAGCCCCAGCATTTT. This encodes CASSADGNQPQHF.